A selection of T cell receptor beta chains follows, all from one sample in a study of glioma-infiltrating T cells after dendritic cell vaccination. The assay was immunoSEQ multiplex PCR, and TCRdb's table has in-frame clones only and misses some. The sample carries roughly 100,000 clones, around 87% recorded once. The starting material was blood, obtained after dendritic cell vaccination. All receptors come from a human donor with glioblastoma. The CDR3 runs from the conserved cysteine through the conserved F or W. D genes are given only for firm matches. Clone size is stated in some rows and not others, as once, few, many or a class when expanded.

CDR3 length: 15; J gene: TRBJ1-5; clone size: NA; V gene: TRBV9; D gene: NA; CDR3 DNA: TGTGCCAGCAGCGTAGTCGCGGGTAGCAATCAGCCCCAGCATTTT; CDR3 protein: CASSVVAGSNQPQHF
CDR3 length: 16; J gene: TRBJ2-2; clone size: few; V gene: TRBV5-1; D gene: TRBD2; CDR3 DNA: TGCGCCAGCAGTAAGGGACTAGCGGCGAACACCGGGGAGCTGTTTTTT; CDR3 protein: CASSKGLAANTGELFF
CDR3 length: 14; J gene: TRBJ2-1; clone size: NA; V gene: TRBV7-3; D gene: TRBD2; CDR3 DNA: TGTGCCAGCAAACCTAGCGGGTCCTACAATGAGCAGTTCTTC; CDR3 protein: CASKPSGSYNEQFF
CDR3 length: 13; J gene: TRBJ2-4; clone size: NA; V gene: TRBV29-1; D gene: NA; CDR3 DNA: TGCAGCGTTGAGGAGGGAAGTTTGAACATTCAGTACTTC; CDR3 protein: CSVEEGSLNIQYF
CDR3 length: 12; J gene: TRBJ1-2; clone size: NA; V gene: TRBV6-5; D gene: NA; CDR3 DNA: TGTGCCAGCAGCAGTACAGGGAATGGCTACACCTTC; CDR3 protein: CASSSTGNGYTF
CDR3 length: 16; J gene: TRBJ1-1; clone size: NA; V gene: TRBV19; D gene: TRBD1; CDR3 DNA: TGTGCCAGTAGTACCCCCCCGACAGGGATGAACACTGAAGCTTTCTTT; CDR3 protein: CASSTPPTGMNTEAFF
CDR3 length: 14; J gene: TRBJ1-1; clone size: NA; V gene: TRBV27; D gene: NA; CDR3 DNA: TGTGCCAGCAGTTTCCGCAGGGTAGGGACTGAAGCTTTCTTT; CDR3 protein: CASSFRRVGTEAFF
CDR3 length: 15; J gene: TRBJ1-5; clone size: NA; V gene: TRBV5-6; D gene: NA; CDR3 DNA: TGTGCCAGCAGCCTAGGACAGACCCGTAATCAGCCCCAGCATTTT; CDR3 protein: CASSLGQTRNQPQHF
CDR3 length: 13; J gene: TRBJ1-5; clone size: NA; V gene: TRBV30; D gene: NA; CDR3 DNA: TGTGCCTGGAGTTTGGACATCGGTCAGCCCCAGCATTTT; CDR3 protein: CAWSLDIGQPQHF
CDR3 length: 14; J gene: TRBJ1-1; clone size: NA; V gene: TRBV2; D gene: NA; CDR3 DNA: TGTGCCAGCACCATAGGGGGGGGACCCACTGAAGCTTTCTTT; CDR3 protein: CASTIGGGPTEAFF
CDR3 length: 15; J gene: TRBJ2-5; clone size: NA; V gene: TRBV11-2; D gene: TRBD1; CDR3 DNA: TGTGCCAGTTCCGGGACAGGGGGCTACGAAGAGACCCAGTACTTC; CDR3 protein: CASSGTGGYEETQYF
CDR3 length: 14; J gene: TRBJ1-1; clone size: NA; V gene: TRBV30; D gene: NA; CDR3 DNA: TGTGCCTGGACCCCACGGGGGGAGGGCACTGAAGCTTTCTTT; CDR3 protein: CAWTPRGEGTEAFF
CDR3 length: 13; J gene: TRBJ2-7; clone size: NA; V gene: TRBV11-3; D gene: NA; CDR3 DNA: TGTGCCAGCAGCTTAGTGGGACTTGGGGAGCAGTACTTC; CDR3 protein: CASSLVGLGEQYF